The entry that follows covers one T cell receptor beta chain sequence. Its matching antigen is unknown. This CDR3 comprises 11 residues. V trimming: 9 bases; J trimming: 7 bases; junction bases outside the gene matches: 5. In germline, CDR1 is LNHDA, CDR2 SQIVND (reference sequence). The sample comes from a study of cytomegalovirus exposure and HLA in healthy donors. At the level of the study: Falling in the Caucasian-associated ancestry cluster were 81% of some 400 genotyped donors. Study results and caveats: TCR beta chain V- and J-gene trimming was linked, in a later analysis, to a missense variant in DCLRE1C. Per a prior analysis, the majority of TCR beta V segments were productive roughly 90% or roughly 30% of the time. For cytomegalovirus status, the classifier reportedly gave diagnoses with high specificity and sensitivity.

The study ran its PCR with 60 Vbeta and 13 Jbeta primers. Libraries were prepared by immunoSEQ multiplex PCR; TCRdb keeps only in-frame clonotypes and omits some of them. The listing records some 84,000 clones. The sequencing input was PBMCs. The sequence came from a man aged 50-59 years in good health and CMV-seronegative. The rearrangement joins TRBV19 to TRBJ1-2; 7 bases are a match to TRBD1. In DNA form, the CDR3 reads TGTGCCAGCAGGACAGGCCTTGGCTACACCTTC. Protein product: CASRTGLGYTF.